The T cell receptor (beta chain) described here comes from a study of T cells in Graves' hyperthyroidism and ophthalmopathy. The TCR beta CDR3 regions underwent amplification using RNA transcripts as the source. Researchers ran a first-round RT-PCR on the TCR CDR3 using the HTBI primer set. TCRdb itself ran the multiplex PCR reads through MiXCR, one entry per CDR3 protein. The sample lists hundreds of thousands of distinct CDR3 sequences, 15% to 20% seen once, with less than 55% in the top ten. The CDR3 spans 16 residues. The V segment lost 4 bases and the J segment 4 bases; nucleotides outside the gene matches: 10. The PBMCs had their origin in about 9.7 ml of fresh peripheral blood.

The chain employs TRBV12-3 or TRBV12-4 and TRBJ1-1; TRBD1 matches 9 bases. The receptor was derived from a man in his forties with Graves' ophthalmopathy. The sequenced sample was blood. CDR3 sequence reads: CASSSVDRGYATEAFF. The CDR3, as DNA: TGTGCCAGCAGTTCCGTTGACAGGGGGTACGCCACTGAAGCTTTCTTT.